The clone carrying this TCR beta chain was detected a few times. The antigen is unknown. This sample was included in a study of blood T cells in healthy people across ages. Findings and caveats of the study: Naive CD4+ cell counts and diversity both ran higher in long-lived than in aged donors.

In each sample, at least 7 million PBMCs were isolated. Then a second PCR, running roughly 7 to 11 cycles, was carried out with a sample-barcoded 5' primer and a J-beta primer mix. TCRdb processed the 5' RACE reads anew with MiXCR; each CDR3 protein has one entry. Among over 950,000 distinct CDR3 sequences listed, roughly half were seen once. The germline V gene has CDR1 SQVTM and CDR2 ANQGSEA. Trimming pared 6 bases from V and 2 bases from J, leaving 16 bases between. CDR3 length: 14 residues. This TCR was sampled from a woman aged 55 to 70 in good health. V is TRBV29-1 and J is TRBJ1-2; D unclear. Sequencing was performed on blood. The DNA of the CDR3 is TGCAGCGTCGCAACAGTAGGGCCAAACTATGGCTACACCTTC. Its translation is CSVATVGPNYGYTF.